This TCR beta chain was identified in a study of OX40 agonist ivuxolimab in advanced cancers. The study in broad terms: The costimulatory receptor OX40 (CD134) was targeted by ivuxolimab, a fully human IgG2 agonistic monoclonal antibody. Patients were allowed to have had prior anti-PD-1, anti-PD-L1 or anti-CTLA-4 therapy, and approximately 40% of the dose-escalation patients had been treated with checkpoint inhibitors. The point of sequencing TCRbeta in the periphery was to test whether ivuxolimab changed TCR sequence diversity and drove clonal T-cell expansion. Intravenous ivuxolimab was administered to patients every 2 weeks at six dose levels: 0.01, 0.1, 0.3, 1.5, 3 and 10 mg/kg. In the dose-escalation cohort, around four fifths of patients were male, and the mean age was around 65 years with a range of roughly 23 to 79. Partial responses were achieved by three dose-escalation patients, of whom one had hepatocellular carcinoma and two had cutaneous melanoma. The paper covers the monotherapy dose-escalation part of the phase I ivuxolimab trial, which included N ≈ 50 patients. Of the 50 or so patients in dose escalation, some 20 had hepatocellular carcinoma, some 15 had melanoma, 9 had renal cell carcinoma and 9 had head and neck cancer. On the study overall, not on this receptor specifically: The antigen specificity of the peripheral T cells that underwent clonal expansion was not determined. In partial responders in the 0.1-3.0 mg/kg groups, normalized peripheral clonal expansion was found to be among the lowest, especially among CD8+ T cells. Low levels of normalized T-cell clonal expansion were also seen in some patients who did not respond. At doses of 0.1 to 3.0 mg/kg, clonal expansion of both CD4+ and CD8+ T cells in blood was seen between baseline and week 6. After ivuxolimab, expanded clones were on average more numerous among CD8+ T cells than among CD4+ T cells.

The trial excluded patients who had a history of autoimmune disease or who were on systemic immunosuppression. Peripheral blood for TCR sequencing was collected from all dose cohorts at baseline, on cycle 4 day 1, and on cycle 7 day 1. Samples were obtained from an open-label, multicenter, first-in-human phase I dose-escalation trial of ivuxolimab. Adults with locally advanced or metastatic melanoma, renal cell carcinoma, hepatocellular carcinoma or head and neck squamous cell carcinoma were enrolled in the trial. Before TCR sequencing, CD4+ and CD8+ T cells were separately sorted from peripheral blood. From the cysteine through the phenylalanine, the CDR3 covers 18 amino acids. Of all the DNA, just the CDR3 is kept, 54 bases in frame from base 1. CDR1 and CDR2, looked up from the germline V gene, are LGHNA and YNFKEQ. V loses 4 bases at its end and J loses 2 bases; junction bases beyond the gene matches: 14.

Genomic DNA was extracted from sorted cells for sequencing of the TCRbeta CDR3 region. The immunoSEQ Assay was used to sequence the TCRbeta CDR3 regions. TCRdb provides this immuneACCESS table in a form limited to in-frame rearrangements. Some clones are lacking; in checked studies, under half of them reflect an unresolved V gene, and why the rest are absent is not known. For this sample there are 60,000 to 75,000 clones; 80% to 90% appear just once. The biggest ten clones account for 5% to 5.5% of the sample. On this clone itself: This clone's antigen is unknown. No much larger clonotype is one base removed from it; base qualities were not supplied.

The source is an adult with an advanced solid tumor such as melanoma, head and neck, liver or kidney cancer. The chain is made from TRBV4-2 and TRBJ1-5; 7 of the junction bases match TRBD1. Sequencing was performed on CD4+ or CD8+ T cells sorted from blood, taken in a trial of the OX40 agonist ivuxolimab. The CDR3 amino acid sequence is: CASSPTNRGLGGNQPQHF. Here is the DNA: TGTGCCAGCAGCCCTACAAACAGGGGATTAGGGGGCAATCAGCCCCAGCATTTT.